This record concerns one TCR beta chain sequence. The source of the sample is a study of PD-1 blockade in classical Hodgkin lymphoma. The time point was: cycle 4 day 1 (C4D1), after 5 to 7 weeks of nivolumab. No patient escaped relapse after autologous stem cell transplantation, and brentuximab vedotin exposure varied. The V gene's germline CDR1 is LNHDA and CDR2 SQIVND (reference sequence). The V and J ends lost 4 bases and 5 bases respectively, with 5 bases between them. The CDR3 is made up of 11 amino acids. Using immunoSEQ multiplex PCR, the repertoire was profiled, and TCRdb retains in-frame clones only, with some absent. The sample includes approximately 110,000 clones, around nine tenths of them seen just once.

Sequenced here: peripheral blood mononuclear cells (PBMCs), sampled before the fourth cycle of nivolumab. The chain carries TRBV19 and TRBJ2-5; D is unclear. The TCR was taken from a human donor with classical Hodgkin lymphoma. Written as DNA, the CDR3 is TGTGCCAGTAGTACTGGGGAGACCCAGTACTTC. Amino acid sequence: CASSTGETQYF.